One T cell receptor beta chain is described in this entry. This clone was seen only a few times. Its cognate antigen has yet to be identified. Base qualities are missing; no much larger clone stands one base away. The receptor library was made with the immunoSEQ multiplex PCR assay. A mixture of 60 forward primers for TCR Vbeta segments and 13 reverse primers for TCR Jbeta segments was used in the multiplex PCR. Amplification of the CDR3 region of rearranged TCR beta genes was performed with a multiplex PCR assay on genomic DNA. The amplified TCR beta libraries were sequenced on the Illumina HiSeq System as 87-base-pair reads. Concerning the study's data processing: Across the 700 or so repertoires, a later analysis counted tens of millions of unique TCR beta chains, approximately 10 million of which were shared by at least two donors. To remove PCR and sequencing errors, raw reads were error-corrected and collapsed into unique sequences using a nearest-neighbor algorithm that merged closely related sequences. To assign V, D and J gene segments, CDR3 sequences were aligned to IMGT reference sequences. For a sequence to be retained, at least a six-nucleotide match to both a V gene segment and a J gene segment was required. A rearrangement counted as productive if the CDR3 had no stop codons and remained in frame with V and J, and every other rearrangement counted as non-productive. CDR3 was defined by IMGT convention, running from the second conserved V-encoded cysteine to the conserved J-encoded phenylalanine. The earlier analysis of about 500 of the donors excluded sequences that lacked an unambiguous match to a single V gene segment. An earlier analysis of about 590 of the donors classified V segments as functional when productive rearrangements were above 56.7% and as segregating when the standard deviation between donors was above 5%. A statistical classification framework was built to diagnose cytomegalovirus status from the catalog of TCR beta chain sequences. In a later analysis, V and J genes were assigned by comparing TCR nucleotide sequences against IMGT/GENE-DB human TR gene sequences. Using the TCRdist pipeline, a later analysis assigned CDR3 sequences along with most-parsimonious VDJ recombination scenarios. In a later analysis, each TCR beta chain was defined by its CDR3 amino acid sequence together with its V-gene family, and reads without a unique V-gene family were excluded. In a later analysis, 500 to 700 highly shared, low-generation-probability nucleotide sequences were removed to address suspected cross-contamination and a sequencing artifact. For each public chain, a later analysis derived a clonal expansion index from normalized ranks of inferred template counts within each repertoire. Generation probabilities in a later analysis came from a VDJ recombination model fitted to out-of-frame rearrangements, and those results were checked against IGoR. In a later analysis, TCR-TCR, TCR-HLA and TCR-CMV co-occurrence was scored with hypergeometric tests, and a repertoire-size bias correction was applied to TCR pairs. A later analysis estimated false discovery rates by permuting HLA or CMV assignments 20 times. In a later analysis, co-occurring TCRs were grouped using DBSCAN, and TCRdist sequence similarity was added for clustering within HLA-allele-positive subsets. Co-occurrence clustering excluded repertoires with fewer than 30,000 or more than 120,000 public chains, plus five with anomalous nucleotide sharing. TCRdb stores this immuneACCESS table with in-frame sequences only. Part of the clones is absent; in the studies checked, under half of the shortfall reflects unresolved V genes, and no reason is known for the rest. The V and J calls and the clone size are those of that table, but D and trimming were determined from the DNA. The table for this sample lists some 130,000 clones; 65% to 80% of them were counted only once. About 3.4% of the sample rests with the top ten.

A distance of 18 bases separates the germline ends of V and J, which lose 5 bases and 1 base respectively. The CDR3 goes from the cysteine to the phenylalanine over 16 residues. The entry retains the CDR3 DNA only, 48 bases that are in frame from base 1. The data belong to a study of cytomegalovirus exposure and HLA in healthy donors (dated by TCRdb to 2017 to 2019). At the level of the whole study: An earlier analysis of approximately 640 of the donors reported 250 to 300 Gb of sequence data and around 110 million unique TCR beta sequences from roughly 180 million T cells. Roughly 300 gigabases of sequencing data and tens of millions of unique TCR sequences made up an early release that covered several hundred HLA-typed donors. Of the roughly 400 genotyped donors, approximately 80% fell in the genetic ancestry cluster associated with self-reported Caucasian donors. The study was designed to test whether signatures of past pathogen exposure could be identified by cataloging public T cell receptors. Using immunosequencing, the study profiled T cell repertoires from fewer than 700 subjects and related those repertoires to cytomegalovirus serostatus. Besides the first cohort of 500 to 700 subjects, a separate validation cohort made up of roughly 130 different subjects was used. To predict cytomegalovirus infection status, the study combined high-throughput TCR immunosequencing, statistical association of individual TCRs with disease status, and machine learning. To study patterns of TCR occurrence, a later analysis re-analyzed previously published TCR beta repertoires from around 670 donors and added high-resolution HLA genotyping. Rather than drawing on any new phenotypic data, the later analysis identified candidate immune exposures from TCR beta sequences and the way those sequences occurred across donors. An earlier analysis of roughly 580 of the donors used high-throughput TCR beta sequencing to judge whether each TCR beta V gene segment behaved as functional or pseudogenic. Donor age, sex, ethnicity and CMV serostatus were collected together with the repertoire data. In a later genetic analysis, genome-wide SNP genotypes for about 65% of the 666 donors were used, and that subset was treated as a discovery cohort. All discovery cohort repertoires had been generated on a single sequencing platform. Class I and class II HLA loci were covered by the typing at four-digit resolution. Typing coverage differed by locus: A, B, C, DRB1 and DQB1 were typed in roughly 629-630 donors, DQA1 in about 510, DPA1 in around 610, and DPB1 in roughly 450. Because of strong linkage in the cohort, roughly five DR-DQ haplotypes were treated as single units for association and clustering. Across 398 genotyped donors of the cohort, an average of approximately 240,000 unique TCR beta nucleotide sequences per donor were sequenced, and roughly a sixth of those sequences were non-productive.

The cohort comprised some 700 healthy bone marrow donors. At the time of sampling, all cohort members were nominally healthy, though unrecorded immune exposures were likely present. The donor was CMV seronegative and was included in the group of over 300 seronegative cohort members. A peripheral blood sample was collected from each donor, and TCR beta sequencing was performed on peripheral blood mononuclear cells. Genomic DNA extraction from the blood cell samples was performed with the Qiagen DNeasy Blood Extraction Kit. Broader findings and caveats from the paper: Some IMGT-functional V segments, including TRBV6-2 and TRBV6-3, could not be distinguished by the 87-base-pair reads and were therefore excluded. A later analysis associated about 17,000 TCR beta sequences with specific HLA alleles at a false discovery rate of 0.05. The presence/absence analyses assumed that sequencing depth was roughly uniform across donors, and that assumption may not be true. The authors suggested that the approach could potentially be extended to other disease states and immunological phenotypes. In a later analysis, most CMV-associated TCR beta chains were found to appear HLA-restricted, with HLA associations seemingly driven largely by CMV exposure. HLA typing was unavailable for some donors at each locus, so association tests used only the typed subset. In an earlier analysis of about 540 of the donors, most TCR beta V segments were observed in productive rearrangements about 87% or about 30% of the time, broadly matching IMGT annotations. Correlated functional status among segregating V segments might reflect linkage disequilibrium, but an unknown experimental factor could not be ruled out. In a later analysis, TCR association rates were found to vary across HLA loci, with the most associated TCRs seen for DRB1 alleles and the fewest for HLA-C alleles. A further reported finding was that TCR beta sequences accurately predicted the HLA-A and HLA-B alleles for most subjects in the first cohort. CMV serostatus was the only immune exposure information available for the cohort. The cohort was sequenced for TCR beta chains only, and without alpha or paired-chain data the features that could be detected were limited. In a later analysis, several top co-occurrence clusters were reported to appear linked to parvovirus B19, influenza, CMV and Epstein-Barr virus. A few of the identified cytomegalovirus-associated TCR beta chains were confirmed in vitro to be specific for cytomegalovirus antigens. Across donors, most TCR sequences were observed very rarely, whereas some public TCRs were present in many individuals. According to a later genetic analysis, donors in an Asian-associated ancestry cluster had fewer N-insertions in productive TCRs than the approximately 670-donor mean. Because counts were too low, seventeen rarely observed V segments, including chromosome 9 orphons, were excluded from the earlier analysis of 587 of the donors. Cytomegalovirus status was reported to be diagnosed by the classifier with high specificity and sensitivity in both the original and validation cohorts. Strong co-occurrence of HLA alleles, especially DR and DQ, made assigning TCR associations to individual alleles difficult. The study gave a list of roughly 150 TCR beta chains associated with cytomegalovirus. A later genetic analysis associated a missense DCLRE1C variant with V-gene and J-gene trimming of TCR beta chains, and an independent cohort replicated the association. A cluster of highly shared sequence variants was judged likely to be a technical artifact of the sequencing pipeline. In a later analysis, HLA-associated TCR beta chains showed more clonal expansion and lower generation probabilities than non-associated chains that were equally common.

The sample was PBMCs. This TCR came from a man aged 35-49 years in good health and CMV-seronegative. This chain joins TRBV6-7 to TRBJ2-7; the D region possibly corresponds to TRBD1 (6 bases align). TRBV6-7 is an ORF for which the function is uncertain. The bases read TGTGCCAGCAGTCTAACCGGGACAAGAACATCCTACGAGCAGTACTTC. Translated, this is CASSLTGTRTSYEQYF.